This T cell receptor (beta chain) was profiled in a study of blood T cell repertoires in COVID-19. Study information: The origin of the acute and convalescent COVID-19 samples was the United States, Italy and Spain.

As processed by the authors: The authors estimated nucleated cell counts from reference gene primer amplification. TCRdb's table, derived via immunoSEQ multiplex PCR, lists solely in-frame clones and lacks some. The DNA gave D and trimming, while V, J and clone size come from that table. The sample yields roughly 240,000 clones, 70% to 90% seen once. The V gene lost 4 bases and the J gene lost 4 bases, with 14 bases spanning the gap. CDR3 size: 14 residues. Germline assignment: CDR1 SGHRS and CDR2 YFSETQ. This sequence originates from a man aged 18 to 35 with active or convalescent COVID-19. The chain links TRBV5-1 to TRBJ1-1, with D possibly being TRBD1 (6 bases). Sequences were obtained from peripheral blood. CDR3 sequence: CASSTGQPGTEAFF. CDR3 sequence (DNA): TGCGCCAGCAGCACTGGACAGCCGGGCACTGAAGCTTTCTTT. Full variable domain (rest looked up from reference TRBV5-1 and TRBJ1-1): KAGVTQTPRYLIKTRGQQVTLSCSPISGHRSVSWYQQTPGQGLQFLFEYFSETQRNKGNFPGRFSGRQFSNSRSEMNVSTLELGDSALYLCASSTGQPGTEAFFGQGTRLTVV.